The 2 T cell receptor beta chains listed next were all sequenced from one sample in a study of blood T cell repertoires in COVID-19. Using immunoSEQ multiplex PCR, the repertoire was profiled, and TCRdb retains in-frame clones only, with some absent. The sample includes about 200,000 clones, about 76% seen only once; the top ten take approximately 5.9%. The sample comprised peripheral blood. Receptor source: a woman in her thirties or forties with COVID-19, enrolled during active disease.

This clone occurred a few times. V usage is TRBV30 and J usage is TRBJ1-2, with TRBD1 matching over 9 bases. This CDR3 is 15 amino acids long. The V gene's germline CDR1 is GTSNPN and CDR2 SVGIG (reference sequence). With 4 bases clipped from V and 1 base from J, the junction kept 7 bases outside the gene matches. CDR3 residues: CAWKDRGPLNYGYTF. CDR3 nucleotides: TGTGCCTGGAAGGACAGGGGTCCTCTTAACTATGGCTACACCTTC.

This clone appeared a single time. This sequence joins TRBV9 and TRBJ2-7; D may be TRBD2 (6 bases). Trimming removed 3 bases from V and 3 bases from J, with 13 bases in between. The germline V gene encodes CDR1 SGDLS and CDR2 YYNGEE. CDR3 length: 14 amino acids. For the CDR3, the DNA is TGTGCCAGCAGCGCCGGGACTCTCTTCTACGAGCAGTACTTC. Residues: CASSAGTLFYEQYF.